This section outlines one T cell receptor beta chain sequence together with its context. The table came from immunoSEQ multiplex PCR; TCRdb's copy has only in-frame clones and leaves some out. The sample lists fewer than 70,000 clones; more than 75% were seen once. The data originate from a study of control samples from healthy donors and cancer patients. The J segment lost 6 bases and the V segment lost 6 bases, leaving 10 bases of the junction unmatched. The CDR3 consists of 15 residues. Germline values: CDR1 MDHEN, CDR2 SYDVKM. The sequence came from a woman aged 45-59 years with lung cancer. The chain is built from TRBV28 and TRBJ2-2; 7 nucleotides align to TRBD1. Sequenced input: PBMCs. The CDR3 protein is CASSPGDRDAGELFF. CDR3 sequence (DNA): TGTGCCAGCAGCCCGGGCGACAGGGACGCCGGGGAGCTGTTTTTT. The whole variable domain, remainder taken from reference TRBV28 and TRBJ2-2, is DVKVTQSSRYLVKRTGEKVFLECVQDMDHENMFWYRQDPGLGLRLIYFSYDVKMKEKGDIPEGYSVSREKKERFSLILESASTNQTSMYLCASSPGDRDAGELFFGEGSRLTVL.